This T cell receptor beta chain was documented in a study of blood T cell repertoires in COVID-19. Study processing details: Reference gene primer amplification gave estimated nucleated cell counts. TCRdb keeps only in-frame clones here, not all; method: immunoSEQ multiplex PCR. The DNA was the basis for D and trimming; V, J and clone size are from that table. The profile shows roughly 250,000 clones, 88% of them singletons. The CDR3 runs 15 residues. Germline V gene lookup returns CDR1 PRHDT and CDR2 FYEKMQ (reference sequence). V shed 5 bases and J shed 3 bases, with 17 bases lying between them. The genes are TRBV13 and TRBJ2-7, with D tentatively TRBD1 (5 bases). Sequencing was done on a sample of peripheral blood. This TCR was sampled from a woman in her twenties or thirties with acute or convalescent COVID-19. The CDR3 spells CASSLPGLRGYEQYF. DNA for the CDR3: TGTGCCAGCAGCCTCCCGGGCCTTAGGGGCTACGAGCAGTACTTC.